This T cell receptor beta chain was sequenced during a study of blood T cell repertoires in COVID-19. Profiling relied on immunoSEQ multiplex PCR, and the TCRdb table lists in-frame clones only, not all of them. Of about 210,000 clones detected, approximately 84% appear once; the ten largest clones hold approximately 8.1%. V dropped 0 bases and J dropped 1 base, with 10 bases sitting between them. The CDR3 totals 15 residues. Germline V gene data show CDR1 as GTSNPN and CDR2 as SVGIG (reference sequence). The V call is TRBV30, the J call TRBJ1-3, with D hard to call. Sequencing was done on a sample of peripheral blood. The source is a woman aged 45-59 years with active or convalescent COVID-19. The CDR3 spells CAWSVRSGSGNTIYF. The CDR3 nucleotides read TGTGCCTGGAGTGTACGCAGCGGGTCTGGAAACACCATATATTTT.